The sequence of this T cell receptor (beta chain) was determined in a study of beta chain features in type 1 diabetes. Expressed TCRB transcripts were sequenced because the entire RNA isolate underwent reverse transcription. Generated by immunoSEQ multiplex PCR, the TCRdb table keeps only in-frame clones and is missing some. This table has hundreds of thousands of clones, around 30% appearing once. Whole-study findings and limits: Fewer insertions but more deletions were seen at VDJ junctions in type 1 diabetes patients. Naive, central memory and Treg TCRB repertoires appeared more alike in patients than in healthy donors.

This CDR3 has 14 amino acids. Trimming took 4 bases from V and 3 from J, leaving 13 bases between them. Germline V CDR1 and CDR2: SGHNT, YYREEE (reference sequence). Points on this clone: The antigen is unknown.

Averaging approximately 0.11 L, one heparinised blood draw was given by each donor. The clonotype was recovered from a man between 18 and 29 years old in good health. The rearrangement joins TRBV5-4 to TRBJ1-1; no definite D call. Material: naive CD4+ T cells from blood. CDR3 sequence: CASSRNARDTEAFF. The CDR3 DNA sequence: TGTGCCAGCAGCCGCAATGCAAGGGACACTGAAGCTTTCTTT.